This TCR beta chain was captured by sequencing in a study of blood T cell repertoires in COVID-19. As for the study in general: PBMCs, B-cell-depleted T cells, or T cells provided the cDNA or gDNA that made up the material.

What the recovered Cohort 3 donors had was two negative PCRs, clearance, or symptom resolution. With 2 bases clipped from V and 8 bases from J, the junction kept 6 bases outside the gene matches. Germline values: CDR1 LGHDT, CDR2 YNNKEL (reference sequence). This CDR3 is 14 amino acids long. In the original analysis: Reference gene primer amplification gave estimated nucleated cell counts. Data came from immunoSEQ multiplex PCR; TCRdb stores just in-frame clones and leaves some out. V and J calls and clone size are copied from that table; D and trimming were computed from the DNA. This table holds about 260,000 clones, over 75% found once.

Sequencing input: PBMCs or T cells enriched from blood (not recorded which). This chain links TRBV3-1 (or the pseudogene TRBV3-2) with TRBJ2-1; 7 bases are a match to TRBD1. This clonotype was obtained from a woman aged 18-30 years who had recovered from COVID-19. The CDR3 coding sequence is TGTGCCAGCAGCCAAAACAGGGGTAGCGATGAGCAGTTCTTC. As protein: CASSQNRGSDEQFF.